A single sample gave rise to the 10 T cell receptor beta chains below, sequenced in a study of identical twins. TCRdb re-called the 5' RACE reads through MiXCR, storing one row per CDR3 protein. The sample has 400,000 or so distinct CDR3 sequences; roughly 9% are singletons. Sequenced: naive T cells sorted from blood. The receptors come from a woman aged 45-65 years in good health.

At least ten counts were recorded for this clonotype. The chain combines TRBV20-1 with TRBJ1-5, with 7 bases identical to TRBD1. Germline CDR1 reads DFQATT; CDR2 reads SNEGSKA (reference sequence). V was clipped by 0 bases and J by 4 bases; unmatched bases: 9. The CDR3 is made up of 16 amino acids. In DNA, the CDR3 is TGCAGTGCTAGAGATCCCGACAGGGCTGGTAATCAGCCCCAGCATTTT. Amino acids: CSARDPDRAGNQPQHF.

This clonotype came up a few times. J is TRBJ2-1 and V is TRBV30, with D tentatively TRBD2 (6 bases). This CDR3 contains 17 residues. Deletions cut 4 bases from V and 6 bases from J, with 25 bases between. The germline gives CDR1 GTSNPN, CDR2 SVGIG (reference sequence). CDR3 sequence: CAWTASHSGLDLNEQFF. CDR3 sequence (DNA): TGTGCCTGGACCGCCTCCCACTCGGGACTCGACCTCAATGAGCAGTTCTTC.

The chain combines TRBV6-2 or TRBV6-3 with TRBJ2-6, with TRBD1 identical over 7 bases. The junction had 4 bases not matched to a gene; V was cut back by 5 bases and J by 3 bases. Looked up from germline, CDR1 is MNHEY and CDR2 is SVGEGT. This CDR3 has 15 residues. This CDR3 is CASSQTGVGANVLTF. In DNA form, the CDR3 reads TGTGCCAGCAGTCAAACAGGGGTTGGGGCCAACGTCCTGACTTTC.

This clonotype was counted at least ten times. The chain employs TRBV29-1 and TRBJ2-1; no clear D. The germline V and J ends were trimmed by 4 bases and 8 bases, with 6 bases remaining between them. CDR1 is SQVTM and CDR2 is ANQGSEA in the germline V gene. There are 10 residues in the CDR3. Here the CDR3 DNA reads TGCAGCGTTGGGGTGGATGAGCAGTTCTTC. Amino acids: CSVGVDEQFF.

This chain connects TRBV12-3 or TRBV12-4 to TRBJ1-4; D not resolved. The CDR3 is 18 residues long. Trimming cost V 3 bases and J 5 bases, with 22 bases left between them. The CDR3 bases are TGTGCCAGCAGTTTGCTGGGCCCCTGGGGAATCGGAAATGAAAAACTGTTTTTT. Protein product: CASSLLGPWGIGNEKLFF.

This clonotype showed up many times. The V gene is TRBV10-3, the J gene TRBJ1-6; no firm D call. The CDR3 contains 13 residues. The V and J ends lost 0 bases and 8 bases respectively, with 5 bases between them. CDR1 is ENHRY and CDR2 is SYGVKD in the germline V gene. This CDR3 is CAISESRDSPLHF. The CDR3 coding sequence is TGTGCCATCAGTGAGTCCAGAGATTCACCCCTCCACTTT.

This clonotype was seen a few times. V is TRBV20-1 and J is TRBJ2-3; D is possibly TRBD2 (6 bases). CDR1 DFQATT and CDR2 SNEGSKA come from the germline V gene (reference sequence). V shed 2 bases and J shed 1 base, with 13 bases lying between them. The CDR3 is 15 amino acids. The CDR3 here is CSARSEGGRTDTQYF. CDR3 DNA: TGCAGTGCTAGATCCGAGGGAGGACGCACAGATACGCAGTATTTT.

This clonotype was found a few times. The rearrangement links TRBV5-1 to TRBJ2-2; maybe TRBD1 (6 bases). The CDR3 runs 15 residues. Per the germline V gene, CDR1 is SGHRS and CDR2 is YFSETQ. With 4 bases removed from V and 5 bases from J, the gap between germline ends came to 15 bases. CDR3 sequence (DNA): TGCGCCAGCAGCAGGTCCGGGACAAGAACCGGGGAGCTGTTTTTT. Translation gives CASSRSGTRTGELFF.

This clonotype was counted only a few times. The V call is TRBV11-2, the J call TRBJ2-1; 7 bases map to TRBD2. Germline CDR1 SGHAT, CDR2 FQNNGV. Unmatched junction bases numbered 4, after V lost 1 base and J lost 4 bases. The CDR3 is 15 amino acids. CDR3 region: CASSLVSGRYNEQFF. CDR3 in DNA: TGTGCCAGCAGCTTAGTTAGCGGGCGTTACAATGAGCAGTTCTTC.

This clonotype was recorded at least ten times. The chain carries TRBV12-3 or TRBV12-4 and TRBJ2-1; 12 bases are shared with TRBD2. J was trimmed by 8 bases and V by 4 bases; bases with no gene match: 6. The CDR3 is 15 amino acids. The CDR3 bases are TGTGCCAGCAGTTCCTCTAGCGGGGGGGTCCATGAGCAGTTCTTC. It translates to CASSSSSGGVHEQFF.